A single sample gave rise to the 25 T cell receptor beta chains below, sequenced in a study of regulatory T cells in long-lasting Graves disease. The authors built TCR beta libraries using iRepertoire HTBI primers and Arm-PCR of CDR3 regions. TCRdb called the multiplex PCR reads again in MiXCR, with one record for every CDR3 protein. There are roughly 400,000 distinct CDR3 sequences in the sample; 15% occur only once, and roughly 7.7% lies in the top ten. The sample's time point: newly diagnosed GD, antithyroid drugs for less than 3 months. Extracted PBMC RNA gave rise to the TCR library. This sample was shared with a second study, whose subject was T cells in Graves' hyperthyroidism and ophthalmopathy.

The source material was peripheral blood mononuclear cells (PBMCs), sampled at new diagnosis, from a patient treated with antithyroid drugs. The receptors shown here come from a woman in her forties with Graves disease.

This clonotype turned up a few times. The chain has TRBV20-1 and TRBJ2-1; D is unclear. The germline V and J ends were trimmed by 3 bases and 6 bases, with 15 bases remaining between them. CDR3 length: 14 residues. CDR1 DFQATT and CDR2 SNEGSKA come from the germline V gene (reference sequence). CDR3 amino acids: CSASPAGVSNEQFF. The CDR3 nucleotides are TGCAGTGCTAGCCCGGCTGGCGTCTCCAATGAGCAGTTCTTC.

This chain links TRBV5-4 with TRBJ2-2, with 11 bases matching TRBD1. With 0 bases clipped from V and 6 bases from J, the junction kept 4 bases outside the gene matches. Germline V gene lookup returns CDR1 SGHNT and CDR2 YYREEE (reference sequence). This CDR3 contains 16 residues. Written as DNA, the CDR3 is TGTGCCAGCAGCTTGGGGACAGGGGGCATGGCCGGGGAGCTGTTTTTT. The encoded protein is CASSLGTGGMAGELFF.

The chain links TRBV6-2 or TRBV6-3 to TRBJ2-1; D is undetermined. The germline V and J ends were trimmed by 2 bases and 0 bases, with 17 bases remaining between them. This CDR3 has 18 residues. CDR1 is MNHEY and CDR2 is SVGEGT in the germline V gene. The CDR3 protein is CASSYKDSLLSSYNEQFF. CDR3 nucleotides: TGTGCCAGCAGTTACAAAGACTCTCTACTTAGCTCCTACAATGAGCAGTTCTTC.

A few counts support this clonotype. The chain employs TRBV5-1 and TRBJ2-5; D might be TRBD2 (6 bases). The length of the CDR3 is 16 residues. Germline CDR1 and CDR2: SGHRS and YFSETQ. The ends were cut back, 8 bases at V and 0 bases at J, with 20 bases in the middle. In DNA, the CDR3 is TGCGCCAGTAGGGGTGGCGGGACCGTGTACCAAGAGACCCAGTACTTC. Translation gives CASRGGGTVYQETQYF.

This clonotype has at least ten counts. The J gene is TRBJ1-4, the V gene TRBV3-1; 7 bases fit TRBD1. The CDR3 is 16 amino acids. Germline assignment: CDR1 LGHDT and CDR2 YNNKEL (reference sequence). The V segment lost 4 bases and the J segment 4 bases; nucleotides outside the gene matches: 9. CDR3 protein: CASSPGGTVFNEKLFF. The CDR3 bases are TGTGCCAGCAGCCCCGGAGGGACAGTCTTTAATGAAAAACTGTTTTTT.

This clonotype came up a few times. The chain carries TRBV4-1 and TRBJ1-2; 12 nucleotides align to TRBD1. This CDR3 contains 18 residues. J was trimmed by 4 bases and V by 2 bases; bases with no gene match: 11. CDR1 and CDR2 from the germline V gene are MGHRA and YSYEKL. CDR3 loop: CASSQRGTGGAGSYGYTF. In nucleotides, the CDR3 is TGCGCCAGCAGCCAAAGGGGGACAGGGGGCGCGGGGTCCTATGGCTACACCTTC.

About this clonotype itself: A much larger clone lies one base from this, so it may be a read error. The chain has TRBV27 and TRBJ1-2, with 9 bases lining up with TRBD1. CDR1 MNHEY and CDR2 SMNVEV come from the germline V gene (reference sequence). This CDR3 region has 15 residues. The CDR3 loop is CASSLAPTGGSGYPF. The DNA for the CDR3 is TGTGCCAGCAGCCTAGCTCCCACAGGGGGCAGCGGCTACCCCTTC.

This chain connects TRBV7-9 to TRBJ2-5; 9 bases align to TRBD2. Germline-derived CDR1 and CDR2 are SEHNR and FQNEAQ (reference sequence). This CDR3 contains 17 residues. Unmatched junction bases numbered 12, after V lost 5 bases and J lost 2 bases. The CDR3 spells CASSPPGLAGLQETQYF. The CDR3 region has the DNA TGTGCCAGCAGCCCGCCGGGGCTAGCGGGACTACAAGAGACCCAGTACTTC.

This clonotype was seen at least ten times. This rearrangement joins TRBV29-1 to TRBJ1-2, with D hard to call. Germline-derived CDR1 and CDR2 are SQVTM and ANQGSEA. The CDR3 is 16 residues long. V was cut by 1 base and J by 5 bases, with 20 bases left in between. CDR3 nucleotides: TGCAGCGTTGAAGGAATTGGGCAGCCCGAAGGGTATGGCTACACCTTC. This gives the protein CSVEGIGQPEGYGYTF. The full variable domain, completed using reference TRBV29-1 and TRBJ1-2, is SAVISQKPSRDICQRGTSLTIQCQVDSQVTMMFWYRQQPGQSLTLIATANQGSEATYESGFVIDKFPISRPNLTFSTLTVSNMSPEDSSIYLCSVEGIGQPEGYGYTFGSGTRLTVV.

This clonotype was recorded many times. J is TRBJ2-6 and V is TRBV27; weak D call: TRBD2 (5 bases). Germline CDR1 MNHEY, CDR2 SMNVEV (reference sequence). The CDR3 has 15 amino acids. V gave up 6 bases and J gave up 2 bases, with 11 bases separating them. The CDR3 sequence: CASSIVRAGANVLTF. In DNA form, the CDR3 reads TGTGCCAGCAGCATAGTGCGGGCTGGGGCCAACGTCCTGACTTTC.

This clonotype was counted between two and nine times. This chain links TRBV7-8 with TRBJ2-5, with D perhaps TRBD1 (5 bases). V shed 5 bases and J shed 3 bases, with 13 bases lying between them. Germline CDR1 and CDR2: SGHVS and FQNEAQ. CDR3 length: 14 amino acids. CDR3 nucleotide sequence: TGTGCCAGCAGCCGCCCGGGCAGGGAAGAGACCCAGTACTTC. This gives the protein CASSRPGREETQYF.

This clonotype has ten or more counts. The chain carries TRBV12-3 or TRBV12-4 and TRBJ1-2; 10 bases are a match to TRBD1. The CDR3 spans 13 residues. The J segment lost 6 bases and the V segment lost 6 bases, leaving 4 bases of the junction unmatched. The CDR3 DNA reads TGTGCCAGCAGCGGACAGGGGGAGGATGGCTACACCTTC. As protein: CASSGQGEDGYTF.

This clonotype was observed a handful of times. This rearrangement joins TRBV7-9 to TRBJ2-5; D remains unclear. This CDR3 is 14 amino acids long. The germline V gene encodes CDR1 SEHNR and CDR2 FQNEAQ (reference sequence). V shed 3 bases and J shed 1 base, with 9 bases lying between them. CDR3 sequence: CASSFAAVQETQYF. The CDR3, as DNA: TGTGCCAGCAGCTTTGCTGCGGTCCAAGAGACCCAGTACTTC.

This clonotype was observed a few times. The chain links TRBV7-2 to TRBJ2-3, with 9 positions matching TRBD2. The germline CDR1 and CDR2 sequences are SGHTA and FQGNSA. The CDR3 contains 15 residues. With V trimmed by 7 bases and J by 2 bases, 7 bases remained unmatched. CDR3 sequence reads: CASTKAGGDTDTQYF. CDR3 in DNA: TGTGCCAGCACTAAGGCGGGAGGGGACACAGATACGCAGTATTTT.

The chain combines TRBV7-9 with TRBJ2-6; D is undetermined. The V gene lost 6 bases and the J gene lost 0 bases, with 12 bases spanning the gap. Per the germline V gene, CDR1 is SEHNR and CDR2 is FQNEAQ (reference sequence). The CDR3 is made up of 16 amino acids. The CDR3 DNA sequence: TGTGCCAGCAGATCTAATCTCGTCTCTGGGGCCAACGTCCTGACTTTC. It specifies CASRSNLVSGANVLTF. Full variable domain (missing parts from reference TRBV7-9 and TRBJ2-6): DTGVSQNPRHKITKRGQNVTFRCDPISEHNRLYWYRQTLGQGPEFLTYFQNEAQLEKSRLLSDRFSAERPKGSFSTLEIQRTEQGDSAMYLCASRSNLVSGANVLTFGAGSRLTVL.

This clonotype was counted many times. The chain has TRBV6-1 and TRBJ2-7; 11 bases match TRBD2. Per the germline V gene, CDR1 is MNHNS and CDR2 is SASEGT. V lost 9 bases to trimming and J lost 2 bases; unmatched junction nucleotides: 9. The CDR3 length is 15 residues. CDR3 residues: CASYSLAGGPYEQYF. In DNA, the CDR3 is TGTGCCAGTTACTCCCTAGCGGGAGGACCCTACGAGCAGTACTTC.

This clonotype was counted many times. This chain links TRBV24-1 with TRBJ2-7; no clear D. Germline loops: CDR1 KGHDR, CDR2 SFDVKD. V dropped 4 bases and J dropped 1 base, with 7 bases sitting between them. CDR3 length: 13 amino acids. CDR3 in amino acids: CATSDGVSYEQYF. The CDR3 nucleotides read TGTGCCACCAGTGACGGCGTTTCCTACGAGCAGTACTTC.

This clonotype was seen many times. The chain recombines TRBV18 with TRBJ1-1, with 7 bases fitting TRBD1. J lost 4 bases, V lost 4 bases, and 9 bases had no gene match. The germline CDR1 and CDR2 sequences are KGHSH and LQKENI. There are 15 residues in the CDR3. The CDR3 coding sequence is TGTGCCAGCTCACTCCCGGGACAGTGGGTCACTGAAGCTTTCTTT. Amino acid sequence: CASSLPGQWVTEAFF.

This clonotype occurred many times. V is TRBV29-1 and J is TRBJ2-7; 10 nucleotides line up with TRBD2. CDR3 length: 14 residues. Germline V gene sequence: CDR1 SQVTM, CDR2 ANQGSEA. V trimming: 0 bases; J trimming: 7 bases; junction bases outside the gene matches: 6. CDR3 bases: TGCAGCGTTGAAGAGGGGGCTAGCGGGAGTGAGCAGTACTTC. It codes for CSVEEGASGSEQYF.

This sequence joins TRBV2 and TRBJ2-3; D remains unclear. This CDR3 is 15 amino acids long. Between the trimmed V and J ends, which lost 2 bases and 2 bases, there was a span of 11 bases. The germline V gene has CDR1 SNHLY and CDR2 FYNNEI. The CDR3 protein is CASSESEPHTDTQYF. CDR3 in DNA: TGTGCCAGCAGTGAATCTGAACCTCACACAGATACGCAGTATTTT.

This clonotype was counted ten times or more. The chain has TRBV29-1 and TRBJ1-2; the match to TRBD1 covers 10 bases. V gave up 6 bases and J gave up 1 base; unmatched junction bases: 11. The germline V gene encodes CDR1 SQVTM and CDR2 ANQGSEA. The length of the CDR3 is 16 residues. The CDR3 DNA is TGCAGCGTCAGCCGGGACAGGGGATTTGATAACTATGGCTACACCTTC. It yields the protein CSVSRDRGFDNYGYTF.

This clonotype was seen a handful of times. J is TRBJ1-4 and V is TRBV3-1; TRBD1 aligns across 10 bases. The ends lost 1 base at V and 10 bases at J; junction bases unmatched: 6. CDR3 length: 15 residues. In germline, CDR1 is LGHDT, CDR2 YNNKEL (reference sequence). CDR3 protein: CASSQAGTGDLKLFF. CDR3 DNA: TGTGCCAGCAGCCAAGCCGGGACAGGGGATTTAAAACTGTTTTTT.

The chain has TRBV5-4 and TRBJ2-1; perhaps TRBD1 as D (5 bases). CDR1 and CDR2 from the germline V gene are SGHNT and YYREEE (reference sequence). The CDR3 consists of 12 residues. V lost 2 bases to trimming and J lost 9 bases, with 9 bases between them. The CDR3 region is CASSLGAVEQFF. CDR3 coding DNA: TGTGCCAGCAGCTTAGGGGCCGTTGAGCAGTTCTTC.

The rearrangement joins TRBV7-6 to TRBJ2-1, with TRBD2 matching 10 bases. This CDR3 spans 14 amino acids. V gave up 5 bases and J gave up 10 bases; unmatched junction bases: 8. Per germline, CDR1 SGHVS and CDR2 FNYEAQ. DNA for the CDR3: TGTGCCAGCAGCAACCTAGCGGGAGTAGGGGAGCAGTTCTTC. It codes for CASSNLAGVGEQFF. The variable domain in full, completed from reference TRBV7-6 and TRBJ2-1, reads GAGVSQSPRYKVTKRGQDVALRCDPISGHVSLYWYRQALGQGPEFLTYFNYEAQQDKSGLPNDRFSAERPEGSISTLTIQRTEQRDSAMYRCASSNLAGVGEQFFGPGTRLTVL.

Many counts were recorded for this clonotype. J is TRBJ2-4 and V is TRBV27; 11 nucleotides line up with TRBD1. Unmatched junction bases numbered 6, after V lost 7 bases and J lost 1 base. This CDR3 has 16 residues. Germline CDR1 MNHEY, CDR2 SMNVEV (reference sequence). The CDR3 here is CASNPGQGAAKNIQYF. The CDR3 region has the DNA TGTGCCAGCAACCCCGGACAGGGGGCTGCCAAAAACATTCAGTACTTC.